This TCR beta chain was obtained from a study of blood T cell repertoires in COVID-19. Study-wide context: Sources were T cells, B-cell-depleted T cells, or PBMCs; the material itself was cDNA or gDNA.

TCRdb's table, derived via immunoSEQ multiplex PCR, lists solely in-frame clones and lacks some. The sample has around 140,000 clones, approximately 84% seen once. The CDR3 spans 15 residues. The germline V gene has CDR1 SNHLY and CDR2 FYNNEI. V lost 3 bases and J 3 bases, leaving 14 bases between the germline ends. Material: peripheral blood. The TCR was taken from a woman aged 55-69 years with acute or convalescent COVID-19. The chain employs TRBV2 and TRBJ1-1, with D tentatively TRBD1 (6 bases). The CDR3 DNA reads as TGTGCCAGCAGTGAGAGAACAGGGTCCTACACTGAAGCTTTCTTT. This sequence encodes CASSERTGSYTEAFF. The full variable domain, with the rest looked up from reference TRBV2 and TRBJ1-1, is EPEVTQTPSHQVTQMGQEVILRCVPISNHLYFYWYRQILGQKVEFLVSFYNNEISEKSEIFDDQFSVERPDGSNFTLKIRSTKLEDSAMYFCASSERTGSYTEAFFGQGTRLTVV.